This T cell receptor beta chain was captured in a study of blood T cell repertoires in COVID-19. Generated by immunoSEQ multiplex PCR, the TCRdb table keeps only in-frame clones and is missing some. Counted here are 200,000 to 250,000 clones, 80% to 90% occurring once; the ten biggest clones make up about 9.3%. Those enrolled, adults aged roughly 18 to 89 years, came from about two dozen US areas. The CDR3 contains 11 residues. CDR1 and CDR2 (germline): SGHNT, YYREEE (reference sequence). Trimming removed 3 bases at V and 8 bases at J, with 8 bases between. Sequencing was carried out using PBMCs or T cells enriched from blood (not recorded which). The chain joins TRBV5-4 to TRBJ1-2, with D tentatively TRBD1 (6 bases). The sequence was collected from a man aged 40-49 years who had recovered from COVID-19. The CDR3 reads CASSSGAGYTF. As DNA, the CDR3 is TGTGCCAGCAGCTCAGGGGCAGGCTACACCTTC.